This entry features one T cell receptor beta chain sequence. What it binds is unknown. The length of the CDR3 is 15 residues. The germline V and J ends were trimmed by 1 base and 2 bases, with 6 bases remaining between them. Germline CDR1 and CDR2: LGHNA and YSLEER. The PCR was carried out with 60 Vbeta primers and 13 Jbeta primers. Assay: immunoSEQ multiplex PCR; the TCRdb copy retains only in-frame clones and omits some. The data show 140,000 to 150,000 clones, 78% seen once. These data are taken from a study of cytomegalovirus exposure and HLA in healthy donors. Broader study findings: Later analysis suggested most CMV-associated TCR beta chains were HLA-restricted. Most of the TCR beta V segments (in an earlier analysis) were productive either about 90% or about 30% of the time. Common viral pathogens (according to a later analysis) appeared linked to several of the most significant clusters.

The chain uses TRBV4-3 and TRBJ1-6; D uncertain. The sequence was collected from a woman in her late teens or twenties in good health and CMV-seropositive. Sequencing used PBMCs. Here the CDR3 reads CASSQARAYNSPLHF. CDR3 sequence (DNA): TGCGCCAGCAGCCAAGCACGCGCCTATAATTCACCCCTCCACTTT.